This T cell receptor (beta chain) stems from a study of shared clonotypes between healthy human individuals. The overall study: CD4 naive and memory got three plates each, CD8 naive two, CD8 memory one. Overall study results and limits: When naive CD4 clonotypes were compared across a few donors, around 5% were shared.

Concerning this clone itself: What it binds is unknown.

In replicate PCRs of sorted subsets, approximately 210 ng DNA, about 29,000 T cell genomes, was used. Repertoires were generated with immunoSEQ multiplex PCR, while TCRdb's copy carries only in-frame clones and drops some. In the table there are around 560,000 clones, approximately 96% of which are singletons. Trimming took off 5 bases at V and 1 base at J, with 18 bases between the two ends. The CDR3 is 17 amino acids. The germline CDR1 and CDR2 sequences are SGHTA and FQGNSA. Naive CD8 populations comprised CD45RO-negative cells positively selected for CCR7, excluding terminally differentiated effector memory CD45RA+ cells. Donors were healthy HIV-negative adults without recent acute infections or vaccinations.

The sequencing input was naive CD8+ T cells sorted from blood. V usage is TRBV7-2 and J usage is TRBJ2-1, with D perhaps matching TRBD2 (5 bases). This receptor was identified in a woman in her 30s in good health. CDR3 sequence reads: CASSQLYSVRSYNEQFF. The CDR3 region has the DNA TGTGCCAGCAGCCAACTCTATAGCGTACGTTCCTACAATGAGCAGTTCTTC.